Following are 27 T cell receptor beta chains from one sample sequenced in a study of spatial heterogeneity in lung cancer. Described time point: sample taken at primary tumor resection. Researchers sequenced whole RNA taken from tumor, nontumor lung or frozen PBMC without sorting. TCRdb fed the 5' RACE reads into MiXCR, producing one record per CDR3 protein. The sample includes approximately 92,000 distinct CDR3 sequences, 10% to 15% seen only once; the top ten take about 38%. The input for sequencing was PBMCs, taken at surgery. These receptors came from a male donor with early-stage non-small cell lung cancer.

This clonotype appeared many times. The V gene is TRBV10-3, the J gene TRBJ2-3; 9 nucleotides align to TRBD2. The CDR3 has 21 residues. Germline V lookup: CDR1 ENHRY, CDR2 SYGVKD. Trimming took 4 bases from V and 0 from J; bases not matched to a gene: 20. The CDR3 reads CAISGSLSSGDVLASTDTQYF. In DNA form, the CDR3 reads TGTGCCATCAGTGGCAGCCTATCTAGCGGGGATGTCCTAGCTAGCACAGATACGCAGTATTTT.

This clonotype was detected only a few times. The chain recombines TRBV29-1 with TRBJ2-1; 10 bases are shared with TRBD2. The J segment lost 5 bases and the V segment lost 3 bases, leaving 4 bases of the junction unmatched. Germline loops: CDR1 SQVTM, CDR2 ANQGSEA. There are 14 residues in the CDR3. Here the CDR3 reads CSVDPAGGNNEQFF. CDR3 coding DNA: TGCAGCGTTGATCCAGCGGGGGGGAACAATGAGCAGTTCTTC.

The sample holds a few counts of this clonotype. In nucleotides, the CDR3 is TGCAGCGTCCCCCCGACCCCGGGCACAGATACGCAGTATTTT. It encodes CSVPPTPGTDTQYF. The chain has TRBV29-1 and TRBJ2-3; D ambiguous. The germline V gene encodes CDR1 SQVTM and CDR2 ANQGSEA. This CDR3 is built from 14 residues. Deletions cut 6 bases from V and 1 base from J, with 14 bases between.

This clonotype was observed a handful of times. V gene TRBV12-3 or TRBV12-4 combines with J gene TRBJ1-2; 7 bases line up with TRBD1. CDR3 length: 13 residues. The V and J ends lost 5 bases and 4 bases, in that order; junction bases with no gene match: 4. In DNA, the CDR3 is TGTGCCAGCAGTCCGGACAGGATCTATGGCTACACCTTC. Protein sequence: CASSPDRIYGYTF.

The CDR3 coding sequence is TGTGCCAGCCGGGGGGACGGATTCCAAGAGACCCAGTACTTC. This encodes CASRGDGFQETQYF. The V call is TRBV6-2 or TRBV6-3, the J call TRBJ2-5; 7 nucleotides align to TRBD2. The CDR3 is 14 amino acids. J gave up 1 base and V 8 bases, and 7 bases lay outside the gene matches. In germline, CDR1 is MNHEY, CDR2 SVGEGT.

This clonotype was counted at least ten times. The J gene is TRBJ2-7, the V gene TRBV27; the match to TRBD2 covers 11 bases. Per the germline V gene, CDR1 is MNHEY and CDR2 is SMNVEV (reference sequence). The CDR3 has 14 residues. The J segment lost 3 bases and the V segment lost 5 bases, leaving 3 bases of the junction unmatched. CDR3 region: CASSPLAGVYEQYF. The CDR3, as DNA: TGTGCCAGCAGTCCACTAGCGGGAGTCTACGAGCAGTACTTC.

This clonotype was detected only a few times. The chain is built from TRBV7-9 and TRBJ2-7; D might be TRBD1 (6 bases). The ends were cut back, 0 bases at V and 3 bases at J, with 9 bases in the middle. The V gene's germline CDR1 is SEHNR and CDR2 FQNEAQ (reference sequence). The CDR3 length is 14 residues. The DNA of the CDR3 is TGTGCCAGCAGCTTAGCCGGGACATACTACGAGCAGTACTTC. This gives the protein CASSLAGTYYEQYF. The complete variable domain, with remaining parts taken from reference TRBV7-9 and TRBJ2-7, reads DTGVSQNPRHKITKRGQNVTFRCDPISEHNRLYWYRQTLGQGPEFLTYFQNEAQLEKSRLLSDRFSAERPKGSFSTLEIQRTEQGDSAMYLCASSLAGTYYEQYFGPGTRLTVT.

V and J are TRBV4-1 and TRBJ2-5, with no clear D. The V end was cut by 5 bases, the J end by 5 bases, with 12 bases between. From germline, CDR1 is MGHRA and CDR2 YSYEKL. The CDR3 runs 13 residues. CDR3 sequence reads: CASSVTLGETQYF. The CDR3 DNA is TGCGCCAGCAGCGTCACCCTCGGGGAGACCCAGTACTTC.

This clonotype was seen a handful of times. The V call is TRBV9, the J call TRBJ2-1; D gene uncertain. The V end lost 0 bases, the J end lost 0 bases, and 10 bases lay between the germline ends. The CDR3 has 16 amino acids. Germline CDR1 reads SGDLS; CDR2 reads YYNGEE. The CDR3 nucleotides are TGTGCCAGCAGCGTAGCTACTATGGGCTCCTACAATGAGCAGTTCTTC. This codes for CASSVATMGSYNEQFF.

V usage is TRBV11-2 and J usage is TRBJ1-5, with 7 bases matching TRBD1. The J segment lost 4 bases and the V segment lost 1 base, leaving 13 bases of the junction unmatched. The CDR3 is 18 amino acids. In germline, CDR1 is SGHAT, CDR2 FQNNGV. CDR3 region: CASSLVYQGEEFNQPQHF. The CDR3 region has the DNA TGTGCCAGCAGCTTAGTATATCAGGGGGAGGAATTTAATCAGCCCCAGCATTTT.

This clonotype has a count of ten or more. This chain links TRBV7-2 with TRBJ2-7; D is unresolved. CDR3 length: 14 amino acids. CDR1 is SGHTA, CDR2 FQGNSA, per germline. V shed 1 base and J shed 2 bases, with 9 bases lying between them. For the CDR3, the DNA is TGTGCCAGCAGCTTAGAAGGCGGCCCCTACGAGCAGTACTTC. It is translated as CASSLEGGPYEQYF.

This sequence joins TRBV3-1 and TRBJ2-1; 11 positions agree with TRBD2. Germline CDR1 LGHDT, CDR2 YNNKEL (reference sequence). This CDR3 has 22 amino acids. J gave up 4 bases and V 3 bases, and 23 bases lay outside the gene matches. CDR3 in DNA: TGTGCCAGCAGCCAGGGAACTACACCGGGACTAGCGGAAAACGGGGATTACAATGAGCAGTTCTTC. Its protein is CASSQGTTPGLAENGDYNEQFF.

There are a few counts of this clonotype. The chain has TRBV9 and TRBJ2-2; a weak D match, TRBD2 (5 bases). CDR1 and CDR2 (germline): SGDLS, YYNGEE. This CDR3 region has 15 residues. V lost 0 bases and J lost 3, with 9 bases in between. As DNA, the CDR3 is TGTGCCAGCAGCGTAGGCTGGGGAGACACCGGGGAGCTGTTTTTT. Translated: CASSVGWGDTGELFF.

V and J are TRBV15 and TRBJ2-5; TRBD1 aligns across 9 bases. Germline V gene lookup returns CDR1 LNHNV and CDR2 YYDKDF (reference sequence). Losses at the gene ends were 5 bases for V and 4 bases for J; bases not matched to a gene: 8. The CDR3 loop spans 15 amino acids. This CDR3 is CATSARDRVTETQYF. CDR3 bases: TGTGCCACCAGCGCCCGGGACAGGGTGACAGAGACCCAGTACTTC.

This clonotype has at least ten counts. In nucleotides, the CDR3 is TGTGCCAGCAAGGACAGGGGGAAGGACGAGCAGTACTTC. Translation: CASKDRGKDEQYF. The V and J genes are TRBV25-1 and TRBJ2-7, with 10 bases matching TRBD1. Germline assignment: CDR1 MGHDK and CDR2 SYGVNS. Trimming at V came to 7 bases and at J to 5 bases, leaving 5 bases not matched to a gene. CDR3 size: 13 residues.

This clonotype was found many times. V gene TRBV6-1 combines with J gene TRBJ2-6, with 8 bases matching TRBD1. This CDR3 region has 18 residues. In germline, CDR1 is MNHNS, CDR2 SASEGT. V lost 3 bases, J lost 1 base, and 8 bases stayed unmatched. CDR3: CASSDRTGFSSGANVLTF. The CDR3 DNA reads as TGTGCCAGCAGTGACCGGACAGGGTTTAGTTCTGGGGCCAACGTCCTGACTTTC.

This clonotype was seen a handful of times. The rearrangement joins TRBV5-1 to TRBJ2-5; D possibly corresponds to TRBD1 (7 bases). V lost 2 bases and J 3 bases, leaving 14 bases between the germline ends. CDR1 is SGHRS, CDR2 YFSETQ, per germline. The CDR3 runs to 15 residues. CDR3 bases: TGCGCCAGCAGCTTTTTCACAGGGGAGGAAGAGACCCAGTACTTC. Translating it yields CASSFFTGEEETQYF.

This clonotype was observed at least ten times. The chain links TRBV28 to TRBJ2-1; D gene ambiguous. Germline V CDR1 and CDR2: MDHEN, SYDVKM. This CDR3 spans 20 amino acids. V gave up 5 bases and J gave up 1 base, with 27 bases separating them. Here the CDR3 reads CASSLPFFPNEVGSYNEQFF. The DNA of the CDR3 is TGTGCCAGCAGTCTCCCGTTCTTTCCCAATGAAGTGGGGTCCTACAATGAGCAGTTCTTC.

This clonotype has a handful of counts. The V gene is TRBV27, the J gene TRBJ2-2; the D is unclear. Germline loops: CDR1 MNHEY, CDR2 SMNVEV (reference sequence). With 5 bases removed from V and 3 bases from J, the gap between germline ends came to 13 bases. The CDR3 has 15 residues. CDR3 sequence (DNA): TGTGCCAGCAGTCGCGCCCGGTATGACACCGGGGAGCTGTTTTTT. It translates to CASSRARYDTGELFF.

This clonotype turned up a few times. The chain combines TRBV20-1 with TRBJ2-2; D gene unclear. Deletions cut 3 bases from V and 2 bases from J, with 10 bases between. Germline CDR1 is DFQATT and CDR2 is SNEGSKA (reference sequence). There are 14 residues in the CDR3. CDR3 coding DNA: TGCAGTGCTAGCGGAGAAATAAACACCGGGGAGCTGTTTTTT. Amino acid sequence: CSASGEINTGELFF.

This chain links TRBV20-1 with TRBJ2-7; 9 nucleotides align to TRBD2. Germline V gene data show CDR1 as DFQATT and CDR2 as SNEGSKA (reference sequence). With 0 bases clipped from V and 2 bases from J, the junction kept 8 bases outside the gene matches. The CDR3 runs to 16 residues. The CDR3 is CSARDLSGGLPYEQYF. The CDR3 nucleotides read TGCAGTGCTAGAGATCTAAGCGGGGGGTTACCCTACGAGCAGTACTTC.

The chain uses TRBV7-2 and TRBJ2-3; D gene ambiguous. Germline lookup yields CDR1 SGHTA and CDR2 FQGNSA. V was clipped by 3 bases and J by 4 bases, with 8 bases between them. The CDR3 is 13 amino acids. The CDR3, as DNA: TGTGCCAGCAGCTTGTGGGCCCCAGATACGCAGTATTTT. Amino acids: CASSLWAPDTQYF.

This clonotype came up a few times. The rearrangement joins TRBV7-2 to TRBJ1-3; D might be TRBD1 (5 bases). This CDR3 has 17 amino acids. The ends were cut back, 1 base at V and 0 bases at J, with 13 bases in the middle. Germline CDR1 and CDR2: SGHTA and FQGNSA. CDR3 sequence reads: CASSLGTGEASGNTIYF. The DNA for the CDR3 is TGTGCCAGCAGCTTAGGGACGGGGGAAGCCTCTGGAAACACCATATATTTT.

This clonotype was seen many times. The V and J genes are TRBV7-2 and TRBJ2-1, with 10 bases lining up with TRBD1. Trimming at V came to 5 bases and at J to 1 base, leaving 2 bases not matched to a gene. The length of the CDR3 is 15 residues. Germline lookup yields CDR1 SGHTA and CDR2 FQGNSA. The CDR3 protein is CASSQDRGSYNEQFF. The CDR3 DNA reads TGTGCCAGCAGCCAGGACAGGGGGTCCTACAATGAGCAGTTCTTC.

The chain carries TRBV12-5 and TRBJ2-1; 8 bases map to TRBD1. The CDR3 spans 17 residues. Trimming removed 4 bases from V and 0 bases from J; junction bases left unmatched: 8. Germline V CDR1 and CDR2: LGHNT, FRNRAP. The CDR3 here is CASGCPGQGSSYNEQFF. In DNA form, the CDR3 reads TGTGCTAGTGGTTGCCCTGGACAGGGAAGCTCCTACAATGAGCAGTTCTTC.

A few counts support this clonotype. This chain links TRBV4-1 with TRBJ2-5; 13 bases align to TRBD2. J was trimmed by 9 bases and V by 0 bases; bases with no gene match: 4. Germline CDR1 reads MGHRA; CDR2 reads YSYEKL. There are 15 residues in the CDR3. The CDR3 loop reads CASSQEGLAGRAQYF. Here the CDR3 DNA reads TGCGCCAGCAGCCAAGAGGGACTAGCGGGGAGGGCCCAGTACTTC.

This clonotype has at least ten counts. The chain uses TRBV10-3 and TRBJ2-7, with D tentatively TRBD1 (5 bases). Per the germline V gene, CDR1 is ENHRY and CDR2 is SYGVKD. The germline V and J ends were trimmed by 0 bases and 3 bases, with 12 bases remaining between them. The CDR3 has 15 amino acids. CDR3 DNA: TGTGCCATCAGTGAGTCCATCTTAAGGGGCTACGAGCAGTACTTC. Translating it yields CAISESILRGYEQYF.